These 21 T cell receptor beta chains originate from one sample sequenced in a study of cytomegalovirus exposure and HLA in healthy donors. Amplification used 60 Vbeta primers and 13 Jbeta primers. Generated by immunoSEQ multiplex PCR, the TCRdb table keeps only in-frame clones and is missing some. The sample includes roughly 110,000 clones, approximately 80% of them seen just once. Sequencing input: PBMCs. The receptor set was obtained from a man in his fifties in good health and CMV-seronegative.

V is TRBV6-5 and J is TRBJ1-5; D may be TRBD1 (6 bases). The CDR3 covers 13 residues. Trimming pared 5 bases from V and 6 bases from J, leaving 11 bases between. CDR1 and CDR2 from the germline V gene are MNHEY and SVGAGI. The CDR3 loop is CASSTGYGQPQHF. The DNA of the CDR3 is TGTGCCAGCAGTACAGGGTACGGTCAGCCCCAGCATTTT.

This clone was observed a single time. This chain connects TRBV19 to TRBJ2-3; 13 nucleotides match TRBD2. V lost 3 bases and J lost 0; bases outside the gene matches: 6. The CDR3 length is 18 residues. CDR1 and CDR2 (germline): LNHDA, SQIVND (reference sequence). For the CDR3, the DNA is TGTGCCAGTAGTATCTATAGGACTAGCGGGGGTAGCACAGATACGCAGTATTTT. The encoded protein is CASSIYRTSGGSTDTQYF. Full variable domain (rest looked up from reference TRBV19 and TRBJ2-3): DGGITQSPKYLFRKEGQNVTLSCEQNLNHDAMYWYRQDPGQGLRLIYYSQIVNDFQKGDIAEGYSVSREKKESFPLTVTSAQKNPTAFYLCASSIYRTSGGSTDTQYFGPGTRLTVL.

This clone was found a few times. The V call is TRBV19, the J call TRBJ1-6, with TRBD1 matching over 9 bases. Trimming cost V 10 bases and J 6 bases; bases outside gene matches: 7. This CDR3 comprises 14 residues. From germline, CDR1 is LNHDA and CDR2 SQIVND (reference sequence). The chain's CDR3 is CATAQTGGNSPLHF. The CDR3 nucleotides read TGTGCCACGGCTCAGACAGGGGGTAATTCACCCCTCCACTTT.

The chain carries TRBV15 and TRBJ2-1; 7 bases are shared with TRBD1. The V segment lost 5 bases and the J segment 2 bases; nucleotides outside the gene matches: 9. The germline gives CDR1 LNHNV, CDR2 YYDKDF (reference sequence). CDR3 length equals 16 residues. The CDR3 nucleotides read TGTGCCACCAGCGGGCAGGACAGGCCCCCCTACAATGAGCAGTTCTTC. Residues: CATSGQDRPPYNEQFF.

The rearrangement uses TRBV14 and TRBJ1-1, with TRBD1 matching 8 bases. The CDR3 runs 14 residues. V gave up 4 bases and J gave up 4 bases; unmatched junction bases: 5. CDR1 is SGHDN and CDR2 is FVKESK in the germline V gene. CDR3 region: CASSPGQAFTEAFF. The CDR3 nucleotides read TGTGCCAGCAGCCCGGGACAGGCCTTCACTGAAGCTTTCTTT. The variable domain in full, with the rest retrieved from reference TRBV14 and TRBJ1-1, is EAGVTQFPSHSVIEKGQTVTLRCDPISGHDNLYWYRRVMGKEIKFLLHFVKESKQDESGMPNNRFLAERTGGTYSTLKVQPAELEDSGVYFCASSPGQAFTEAFFGQGTRLTVV.

The chain employs TRBV27 and TRBJ1-6; TRBD1 agrees at 7 bases. Germline V gene data show CDR1 as MNHEY and CDR2 as SMNVEV (reference sequence). The CDR3 consists of 15 residues. V shed 5 bases, J shed 9 bases, and the junction held 10 bases outside the gene matches. CDR3 amino acids: CASSPPTGHGSPLHF. CDR3 nucleotides: TGTGCCAGCAGTCCCCCGACAGGGCACGGTTCACCCCTCCACTTT.

The chain has TRBV6-4 and TRBJ1-1; D call uncertain. Trimming shortened V by 6 bases and J by 0 bases, and 8 bases separated the two germline ends. Germline CDR1 reads MRHNA; CDR2 reads SNTAGT. CDR3 length equals 13 residues. In nucleotides, the CDR3 is TGTGCCAGCAGGTTAGAGATGAACACTGAAGCTTTCTTT. Translating it yields CASRLEMNTEAFF.

This clone was seen once. This chain connects TRBV7-2 to TRBJ1-5; D unresolved. V dropped 5 bases and J dropped 6 bases, with 20 bases sitting between them. Per germline, CDR1 SGHTA and CDR2 FQGNSA. The CDR3 spans 16 residues. The CDR3 DNA reads as TGTGCCAGCAGCAACCAACTTAGCCGGGTAGGTCAGCCCCAGCATTTT. Translating gives CASSNQLSRVGQPQHF.

This rearrangement joins TRBV19 to TRBJ2-2, with 11 bases fitting TRBD2. Unmatched junction bases numbered 3, after V lost 5 bases and J lost 7 bases. The CDR3 sequence is 14 residues long. Germline V gives CDR1 LNHDA, CDR2 SQIVND (reference sequence). The CDR3 DNA is TGTGCCAGTAGTCCCGGGACTAGCGGCGGGGAGCTGTTTTTT. This codes for CASSPGTSGGELFF.

The rearrangement joins TRBV11-3 to TRBJ2-2; 9 nucleotides agree with TRBD2. The V gene end was trimmed by 4 bases and the J gene end by 6 bases; junction bases not matched to a gene: 6. The CDR3 extends over 15 amino acids. Germline V gene data show CDR1 as SGHNT and CDR2 as YENEEA. The CDR3 bases are TGTGCCAGCAGCTATCTAGCGGGGAGGGCCGGGGAGCTGTTTTTT. Protein: CASSYLAGRAGELFF.

The rearrangement uses TRBV5-1 and TRBJ1-1; weak D call: TRBD1 (5 bases). CDR1 and CDR2 (germline): SGHRS, YFSETQ. The CDR3 runs 15 residues. Between the trimmed V and J ends, which lost 3 bases and 1 base, there was a span of 13 bases. The CDR3: CASSWGDGRNTEAFF. In nucleotides, the CDR3 is TGCGCCAGCAGCTGGGGGGACGGCCGGAACACTGAAGCTTTCTTT.

The J gene is TRBJ2-5, the V gene TRBV4-2; tentatively, D is TRBD1 (5 bases). This CDR3 is built from 14 residues. With 10 bases removed from V and 5 bases from J, the gap between germline ends came to 20 bases. CDR1 and CDR2 from the germline V gene are LGHNA and YNFKEQ. The CDR3 nucleotides read TGTGCCACCACCTCAGGGTCCTCAAAGGAGACCCAGTACTTC. Its translation: CATTSGSSKETQYF.

V and J are TRBV21-1 and TRBJ2-2; TRBD2, the table's D call, lacks a check against the DNA. TRBV21-1 is a listed pseudogene. The CDR3 has 18 amino acids. The CDR3 loop reads CASPQEGSPVPNTGELFF. The CDR3 region has the DNA TGTGCCAGCCCCCAGGAGGGGTCTCCCGTCCCGAACACCGGGGAGCTGTTTTTT.

This chain joins TRBV28 and TRBJ2-3, with 11 positions matching TRBD1. The CDR3 is made up of 15 amino acids. Germline CDR1 reads MDHEN; CDR2 reads SYDVKM. V was clipped by 0 bases and J by 4 bases; unmatched bases: 0. In DNA form, the CDR3 reads TGTGCCAGCAGTTTATGGGGACAGGGGGCAGATACGCAGTATTTT. Translation: CASSLWGQGADTQYF.

This chain connects TRBV7-9 to TRBJ2-1; D is unresolved. The germline V gene encodes CDR1 SEHNR and CDR2 FQNEAQ (reference sequence). This CDR3 is 13 amino acids long. Trimming took 2 bases from V and 7 from J, leaving 9 bases between them. The CDR3 nucleotides are TGTGCCAGCAGCTTATTGTGGGCAAATGAGCAGTTCTTC. Protein product: CASSLLWANEQFF.

The chain joins TRBV7-9 to TRBJ1-6; tentative D call: TRBD1 (6 bases). V was trimmed by 1 base and J by 11 bases, leaving 15 bases between them. The CDR3 runs 15 residues. Germline CDR1 is SEHNR and CDR2 is FQNEAQ (reference sequence). CDR3 in amino acids: CASSLDRDINPPLHF. Here the CDR3 DNA reads TGTGCCAGCAGCTTAGACCGGGACATCAACCCACCCCTCCACTTT.

This clone was detected only a few times. The CDR3 DNA is TGTGCCAGCAGCGTAGCGGGGACAGGTTCGAACATTCAGTACTTC. Residues: CASSVAGTGSNIQYF. The chain has TRBV9 and TRBJ2-4, with 8 nucleotides matching TRBD1. Trimming cost V 0 bases and J 7 bases; bases outside gene matches: 6. Germline CDR1 is SGDLS and CDR2 is YYNGEE. The CDR3 covers 15 residues.

The table lists this clone with a count of one. This chain joins TRBV7-2 and TRBJ2-4; 8 positions agree with TRBD1. V trimming: 6 bases; J trimming: 8 bases; junction bases outside the gene matches: 9. Germline CDR1 is SGHTA and CDR2 is FQGNSA. The CDR3 covers 14 residues. CDR3 bases: TGTGCCAGCAGAGAGGACAGGGTGGGATACATTCAGTACTTC. Its translation is CASREDRVGYIQYF.

This clone came up once. The V and J genes are TRBV2 and TRBJ2-6; a possible D gene is TRBD1 (5 bases). The CDR3 is 16 amino acids. The ends were cut back, 4 bases at V and 7 bases at J, with 17 bases in the middle. Per germline, CDR1 SNHLY and CDR2 FYNNEI. The CDR3: CASSGEAGFRANVLTF. The CDR3 DNA is TGTGCCAGCAGTGGAGAGGCAGGGTTCCGTGCCAACGTCCTGACTTTC.

The chain employs TRBV4-1 and TRBJ1-6, with D uncertain. CDR1 MGHRA and CDR2 YSYEKL come from the germline V gene. The CDR3 is 16 amino acids. Trimming pared 4 bases from V and 7 bases from J, leaving 17 bases between. The DNA of the CDR3 is TGCGCCAGCAGCCTCCTTCGCGGGGTGTCCAATTCACCCCTCCACTTT. Translating gives CASSLLRGVSNSPLHF.

This clone appeared once. CDR3 sequence reads: CASSLVPSGGVNEQFF. The DNA for the CDR3 is TGTGCCAGCAGCTTAGTTCCTAGCGGGGGGGTAAATGAGCAGTTCTTC. The chain carries TRBV7-2 and TRBJ2-1; TRBD2 aligns across 12 bases. The V and J ends lost 1 base and 7 bases, in that order; junction bases with no gene match: 5. There are 16 residues in the CDR3. Germline V gene lookup returns CDR1 SGHTA and CDR2 FQGNSA.